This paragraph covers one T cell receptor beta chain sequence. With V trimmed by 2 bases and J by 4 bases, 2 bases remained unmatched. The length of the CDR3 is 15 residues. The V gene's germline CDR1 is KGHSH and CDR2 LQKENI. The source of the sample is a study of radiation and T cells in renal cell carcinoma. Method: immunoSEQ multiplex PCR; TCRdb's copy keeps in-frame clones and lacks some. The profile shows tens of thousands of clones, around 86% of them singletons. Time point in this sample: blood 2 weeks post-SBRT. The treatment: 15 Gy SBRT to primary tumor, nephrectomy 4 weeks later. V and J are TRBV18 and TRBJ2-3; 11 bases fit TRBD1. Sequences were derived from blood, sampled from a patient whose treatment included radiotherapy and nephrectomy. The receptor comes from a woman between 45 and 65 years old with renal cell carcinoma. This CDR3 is CASSPGGQGADTQYF. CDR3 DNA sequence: TGTGCCAGCTCACCAGGGGGACAGGGGGCAGATACGCAGTATTTT. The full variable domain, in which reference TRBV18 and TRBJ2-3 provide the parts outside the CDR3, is NAGVMQNPRHLVRRRGQEARLRCSPMKGHSHVYWYRQLPEEGLKFMVYLQKENIIDESGMPKERFSAEFPKEGPSILRIQQVVRGDSAAYFCASSPGGQGADTQYFGPGTRLTVL.